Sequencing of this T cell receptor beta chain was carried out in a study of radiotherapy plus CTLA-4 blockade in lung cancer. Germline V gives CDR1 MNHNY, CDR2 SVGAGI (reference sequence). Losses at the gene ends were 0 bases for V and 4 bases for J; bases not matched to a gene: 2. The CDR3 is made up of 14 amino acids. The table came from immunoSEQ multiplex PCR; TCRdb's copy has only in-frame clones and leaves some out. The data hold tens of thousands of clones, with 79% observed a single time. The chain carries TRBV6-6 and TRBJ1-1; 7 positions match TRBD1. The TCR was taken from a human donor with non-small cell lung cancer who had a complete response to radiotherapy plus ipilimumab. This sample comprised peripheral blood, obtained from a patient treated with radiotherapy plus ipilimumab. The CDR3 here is CASSYSTGLTEAFF. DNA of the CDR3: TGTGCCAGCAGTTACTCGACAGGGCTCACTGAAGCTTTCTTT.